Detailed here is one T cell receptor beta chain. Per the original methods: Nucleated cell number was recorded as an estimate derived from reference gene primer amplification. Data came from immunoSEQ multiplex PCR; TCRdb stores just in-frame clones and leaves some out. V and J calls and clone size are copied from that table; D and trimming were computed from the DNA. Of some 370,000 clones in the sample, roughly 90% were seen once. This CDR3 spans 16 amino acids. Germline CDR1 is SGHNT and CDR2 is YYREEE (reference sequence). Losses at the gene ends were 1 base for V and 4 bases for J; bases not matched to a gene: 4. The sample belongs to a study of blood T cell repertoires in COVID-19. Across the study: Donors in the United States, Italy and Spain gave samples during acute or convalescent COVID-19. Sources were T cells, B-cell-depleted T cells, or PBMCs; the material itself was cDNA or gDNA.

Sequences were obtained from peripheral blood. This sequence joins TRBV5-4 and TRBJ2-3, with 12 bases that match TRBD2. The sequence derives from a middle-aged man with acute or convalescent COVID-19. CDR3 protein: CASSLRLAGDSDTQYF. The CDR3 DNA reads TGTGCCAGCAGCTTGAGACTAGCGGGGGACTCAGATACGCAGTATTTT.